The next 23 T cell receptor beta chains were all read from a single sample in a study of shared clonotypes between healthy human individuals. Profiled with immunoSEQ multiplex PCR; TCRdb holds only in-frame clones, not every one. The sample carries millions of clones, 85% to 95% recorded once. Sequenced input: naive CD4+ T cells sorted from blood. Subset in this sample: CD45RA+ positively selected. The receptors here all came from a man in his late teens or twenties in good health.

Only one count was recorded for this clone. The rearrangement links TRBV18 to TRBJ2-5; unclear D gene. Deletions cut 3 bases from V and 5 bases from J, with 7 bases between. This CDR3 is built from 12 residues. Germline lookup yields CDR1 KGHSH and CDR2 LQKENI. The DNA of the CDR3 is TGTGCCAGCTCACCCTCGGCGGAGACCCAGTACTTC. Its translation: CASSPSAETQYF.

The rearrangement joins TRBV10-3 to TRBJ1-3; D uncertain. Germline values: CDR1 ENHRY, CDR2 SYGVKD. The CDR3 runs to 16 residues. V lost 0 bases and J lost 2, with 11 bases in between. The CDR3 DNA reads TGTGCCATCAGTGAGTCAGGGCAGAACGCTGGAAACACCATATATTTT. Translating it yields CAISESGQNAGNTIYF.

CDR3 DNA sequence: TGTGCCACCACAGGGTGGGAGACCCAGTACTTC. As protein: CATTGWETQYF. This chain joins TRBV5-4 and TRBJ2-5, with D maybe TRBD1 (6 bases). This CDR3 has 11 residues. V was pared by 9 bases and J by 5 bases, with 11 bases between. Germline V gene data show CDR1 as SGHNT and CDR2 as YYREEE (reference sequence). Complete variable domain (other parts from reference TRBV5-4 and TRBJ2-5): ETGVTQSPTHLIKTRGQQVTLRCSSQSGHNTVSWYQQALGQGPQFIFQYYREEENGRGNFPPRFSGLQFPNYSSELNVNALELDDSALYLCATTGWETQYFGPGTRLLVL.

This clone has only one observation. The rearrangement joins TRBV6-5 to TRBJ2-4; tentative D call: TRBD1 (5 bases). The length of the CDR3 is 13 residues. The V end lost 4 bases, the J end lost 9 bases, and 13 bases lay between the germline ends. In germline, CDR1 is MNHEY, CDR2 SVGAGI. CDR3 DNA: TGTGCCAGCAGTTCCTCAGGGTCGGGCATTCAGTACTTC. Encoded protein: CASSSSGSGIQYF.

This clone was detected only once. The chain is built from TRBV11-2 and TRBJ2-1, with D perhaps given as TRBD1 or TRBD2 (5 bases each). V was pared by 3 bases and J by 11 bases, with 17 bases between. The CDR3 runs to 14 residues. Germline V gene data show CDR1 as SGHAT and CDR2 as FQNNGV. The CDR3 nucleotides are TGTGCCAGCAGCTTTCTCGGGACCCTTATTAAGCAGTTCTTC. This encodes CASSFLGTLIKQFF.

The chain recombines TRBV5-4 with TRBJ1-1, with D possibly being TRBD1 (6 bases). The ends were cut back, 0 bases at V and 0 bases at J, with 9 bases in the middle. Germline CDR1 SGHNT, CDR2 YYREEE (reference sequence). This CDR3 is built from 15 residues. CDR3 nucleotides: TGTGCCAGCAGCTTGGCACAGGGTATGAACACTGAAGCTTTCTTT. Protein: CASSLAQGMNTEAFF.

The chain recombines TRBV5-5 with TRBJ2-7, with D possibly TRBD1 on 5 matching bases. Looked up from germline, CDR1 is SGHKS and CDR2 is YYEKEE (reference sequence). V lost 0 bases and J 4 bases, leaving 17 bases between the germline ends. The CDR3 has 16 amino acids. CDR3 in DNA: TGTGCCAGCAGCTTGGCGGCCCCGACAGAACTGTACGAGCAGTACTTC. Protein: CASSLAAPTELYEQYF.

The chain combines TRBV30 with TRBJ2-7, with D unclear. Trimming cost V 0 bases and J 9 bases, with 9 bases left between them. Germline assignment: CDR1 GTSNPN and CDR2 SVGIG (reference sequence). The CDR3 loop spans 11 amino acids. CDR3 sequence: CAWSVIGGQYF. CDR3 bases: TGTGCCTGGAGTGTTATCGGCGGGCAGTACTTC.

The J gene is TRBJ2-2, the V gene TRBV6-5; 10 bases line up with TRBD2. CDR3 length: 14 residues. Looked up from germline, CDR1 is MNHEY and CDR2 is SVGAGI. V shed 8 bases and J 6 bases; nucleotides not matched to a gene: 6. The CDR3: CASGRLAGAGELFF. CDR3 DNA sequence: TGTGCCAGCGGGAGGCTAGCGGGAGCCGGGGAGCTGTTTTTT.

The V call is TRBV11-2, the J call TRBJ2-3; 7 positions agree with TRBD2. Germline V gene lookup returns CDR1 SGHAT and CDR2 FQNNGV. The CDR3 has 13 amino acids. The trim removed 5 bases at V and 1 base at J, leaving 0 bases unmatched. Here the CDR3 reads CASSTSGTDTQYF. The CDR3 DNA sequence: TGTGCCAGCAGCACTAGCGGCACAGATACGCAGTATTTT.

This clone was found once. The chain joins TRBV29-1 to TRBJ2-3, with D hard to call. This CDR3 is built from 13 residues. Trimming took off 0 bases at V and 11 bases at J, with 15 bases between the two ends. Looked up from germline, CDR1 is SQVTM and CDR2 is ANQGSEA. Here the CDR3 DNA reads TGCAGCGTTGAAGATCAACCACGTGAGAGGCAGTATTTT. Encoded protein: CSVEDQPRERQYF.

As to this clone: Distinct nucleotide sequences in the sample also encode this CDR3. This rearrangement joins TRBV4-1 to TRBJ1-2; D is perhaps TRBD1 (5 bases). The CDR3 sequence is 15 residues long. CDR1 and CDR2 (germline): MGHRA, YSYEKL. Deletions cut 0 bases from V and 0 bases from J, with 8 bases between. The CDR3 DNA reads TGCGCCAGCAGCCAAGAAGTGGGGGCTAACTATGGCTACACCTTC. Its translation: CASSQEVGANYGYTF.

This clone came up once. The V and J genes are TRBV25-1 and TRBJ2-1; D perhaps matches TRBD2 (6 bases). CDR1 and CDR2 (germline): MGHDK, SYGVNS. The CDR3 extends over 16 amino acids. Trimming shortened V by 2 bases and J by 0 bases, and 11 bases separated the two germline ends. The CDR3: CASSEAGLSSYNEQFF. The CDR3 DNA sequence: TGTGCCAGCAGTGAAGCGGGGCTCAGCTCCTACAATGAGCAGTTCTTC.

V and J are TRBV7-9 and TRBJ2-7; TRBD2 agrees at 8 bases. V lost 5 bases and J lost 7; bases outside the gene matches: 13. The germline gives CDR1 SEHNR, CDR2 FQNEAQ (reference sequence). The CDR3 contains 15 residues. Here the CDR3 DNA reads TGTGCCAGCAGCCAGACCGGGGGGGCCCCTAGGGAGCAGTACTTC. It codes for CASSQTGGAPREQYF.

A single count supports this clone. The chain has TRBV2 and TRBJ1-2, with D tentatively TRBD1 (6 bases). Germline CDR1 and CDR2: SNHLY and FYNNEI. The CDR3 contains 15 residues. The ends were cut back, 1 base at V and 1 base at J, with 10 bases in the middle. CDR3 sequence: CASSEEGRGNYGYTF. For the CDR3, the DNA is TGTGCCAGCAGTGAAGAGGGCAGGGGTAACTATGGCTACACCTTC. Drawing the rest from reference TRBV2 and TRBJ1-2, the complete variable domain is EPEVTQTPSHQVTQMGQEVILRCVPISNHLYFYWYRQILGQKVEFLVSFYNNEISEKSEIFDDQFSVERPDGSNFTLKIRSTKLEDSAMYFCASSEEGRGNYGYTFGSGTRLTVV.

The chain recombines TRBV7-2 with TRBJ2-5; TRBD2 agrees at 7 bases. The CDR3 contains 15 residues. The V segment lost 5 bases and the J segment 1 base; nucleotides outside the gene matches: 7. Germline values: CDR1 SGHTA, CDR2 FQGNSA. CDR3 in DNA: TGTGCCAGCAGCCCCAAGGCGGGGGTCCAAGAGACCCAGTACTTC. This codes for CASSPKAGVQETQYF.

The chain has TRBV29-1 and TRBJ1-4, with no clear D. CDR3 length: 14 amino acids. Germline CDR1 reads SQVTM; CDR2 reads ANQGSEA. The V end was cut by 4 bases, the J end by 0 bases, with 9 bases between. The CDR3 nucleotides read TGCAGCGTTGTGGCGGCAGCAACTAATGAAAAACTGTTTTTT. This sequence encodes CSVVAAATNEKLFF.

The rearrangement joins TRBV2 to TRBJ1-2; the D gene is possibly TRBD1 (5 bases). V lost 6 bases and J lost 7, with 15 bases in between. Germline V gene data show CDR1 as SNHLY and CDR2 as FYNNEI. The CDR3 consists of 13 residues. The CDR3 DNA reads TGTGCCAGCAGCGGGGACTTGACGATTGGCTACACCTTC. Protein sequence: CASSGDLTIGYTF.

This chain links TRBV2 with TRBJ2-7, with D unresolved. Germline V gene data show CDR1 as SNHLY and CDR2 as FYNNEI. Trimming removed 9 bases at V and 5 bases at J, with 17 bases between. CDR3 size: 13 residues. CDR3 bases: TGTGCCAGTGCGTTCCTTCGGTTCGACGAGCAGTACTTC. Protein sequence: CASAFLRFDEQYF.

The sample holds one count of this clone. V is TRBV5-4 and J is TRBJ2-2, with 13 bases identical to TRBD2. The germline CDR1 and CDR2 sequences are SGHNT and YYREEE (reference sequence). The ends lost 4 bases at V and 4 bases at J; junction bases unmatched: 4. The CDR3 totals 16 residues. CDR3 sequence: CASSTGTSGATGELFF. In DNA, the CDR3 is TGTGCCAGCAGCACCGGGACTAGCGGGGCCACCGGGGAGCTGTTTTTT.

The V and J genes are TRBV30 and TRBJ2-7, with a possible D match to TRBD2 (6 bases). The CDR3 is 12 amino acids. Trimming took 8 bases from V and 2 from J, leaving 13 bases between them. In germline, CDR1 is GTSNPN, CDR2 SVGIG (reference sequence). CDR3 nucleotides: TGTGCCGGCGGCGGGGACGCCTACGAGCAGTACTTC. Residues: CAGGGDAYEQYF.

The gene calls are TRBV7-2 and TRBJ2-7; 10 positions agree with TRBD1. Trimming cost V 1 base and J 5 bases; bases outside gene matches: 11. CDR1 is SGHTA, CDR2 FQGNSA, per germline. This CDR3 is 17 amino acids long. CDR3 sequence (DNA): TGTGCCAGCAGCTTAGTGGGATGGGACAGGGGCCATAACGAGCAGTACTTC. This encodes CASSLVGWDRGHNEQYF.

This CDR3 reads CASTPRATGPYEQYF. The CDR3 DNA is TGTGCCAGCACCCCTCGGGCCACTGGCCCCTACGAGCAGTACTTC. The chain links TRBV7-2 to TRBJ2-7; D remains unclear. The V and J ends lost 7 bases and 2 bases respectively, with 18 bases between them. There are 15 residues in the CDR3. The germline gives CDR1 SGHTA, CDR2 FQGNSA.